This paragraph covers one T cell receptor (beta chain) sequence. Chain pairing is unknown; alpha and beta were sequenced separately. Using immunoSEQ multiplex PCR, the repertoire was profiled, and TCRdb retains in-frame clones only, with some absent. The sample has more than 70,000 clones; roughly 91% are singletons. The record originates from a study of T cells in tuberculosis. On the study more broadly: The T cells targeted glucose monomycolate, a mycobacterial lipid, via CD1B.

After thawing and overnight rest, PBMC were stained with GMM-loaded CD1B tetramer, viability dye and anti-CD3 for sorting. The CD1B tetramers carried C32 glucose monomycolate purified from Rhodococcus equi. Before cryopreservation, the sorted PBMC lost their CD14-expressing monocytes. Tetramer-negative cells, roughly 97,000 per donor, were also sorted. V lost 0 bases to trimming and J lost 9 bases; unmatched junction nucleotides: 7. Germline assignment: CDR1 SGHVS and CDR2 FNYEAQ. This CDR3 spans 14 amino acids. Sequenced: CD1b-GMM tetramer-negative cells sorted from PBMCs. This chain links TRBV7-6 with TRBJ2-5; TRBD1 matches at 7 bases. The source is an adult woman with latent tuberculosis. CDR3 bases: TGTGCCAGCAGCTTAGCAGGGGGCGGTGAGGCCCAGTACTTC. Its protein is CASSLAGGGEAQYF.